The TCR beta chain described here comes from a study of Tregs in tolerant kidney transplant recipients (dated 2019 in TCRdb). At the level of the whole study: TCRbeta sequencing was used in the study to identify donor-specific regulatory T cells before combined kidney and bone marrow transplantation, and the identified cells were then tracked after transplant. TCRbeta repertoire sequencing was used in a few healthy controls to compare several methods for expanding Tregs specific for an allogeneic donor.

For TCRbeta CDR3 sequencing, genomic DNA was extracted from sorted cells using the QIAGEN DNeasy Blood and Tissue Kit. High-throughput TCRbeta CDR3 sequencing was carried out commercially through immunoSEQ, with PCR amplification with bias correction and internal controls included. On the authors' methods: Unique productive TCRbeta sequences were defined by CDR3 nucleotide sequence where primers matched, and otherwise by CDR3 amino acid sequence together with Vbeta and Jbeta genes. To correct for sorting error, sequences found in more than one sorted population at a frequency ratio of 2:1 or less were discarded, and the remaining shared sequences were assigned to the population with the higher frequency. Donor-reactive sequences were defined as at least 5-fold expanded in CFSE-low cells versus unstimulated cells, with frequency of at least 0.01% in CFSE-low cells. Jensen-Shannon divergence, calculated on the top 100 TCRbeta sequences ranked by frequency, was used to quantify repertoire divergence. For samples with multiple sequencing runs, sorting error was corrected in each run separately before the runs were combined. TCRdb holds this immuneACCESS table with in-frame rearrangements only. Some clones are missing; in checked studies, unresolved V genes explain under half, and the rest has no known cause. The V and J calls and clone size were taken over from that table, and D and trimming were inferred from the DNA. The sample records over 55,000 clones, about 86% of which are singletons. Of the sample, more than 4% is held by the ten largest clones.

Taken from the germline V gene (reference sequence), the CDR1 and CDR2 loops are LNHDA and SQIVND. V is pared back by 7 bases and J by 2 bases, with 9 bases lying between the germline termini. The cysteine opens and the phenylalanine closes a CDR3 of 14 amino acids. Only the CDR3 part of the read is kept: 42 bases, read in frame from the first base. Unstimulated Tregs (CD4+CD25+CD127-), CD4+ non-Tregs (CD4+CD25-), CD4 and CD8 cells were FACS-sorted from thawed PBMCs. Healthy control blood was obtained either as purchased buffy coats or from healthy volunteers. Healthy control blood was processed to PBMCs with a Ficoll density gradient and then cryopreserved, whereas patient PBMCs were collected both before and after transplant. The study at large found these results: Because the study included only a small number of patients, the results must be confirmed in larger populations and under other immunosuppression protocols. Biological reproducibility was not directly assessed, although technical replication error appeared to be minimal. Expanding Tregs with activated donor B cells appeared to identify the most biologically relevant and donor-specific TCRbeta repertoire.

Concerning this clone itself: Its target antigen remains unknown. There are no base qualities to consult, and no much larger clone falls within one base.

The clonotype comes from a human donor in good health. The V gene is TRBV19 and the J gene is TRBJ1-6, and the D gene may be TRBD1, 6 bases matching. The sequenced sample consisted of CD4+ T cells from blood. CDR3 protein: CASTGVTYNSPLHF. The DNA sequence is given as TGTGCCAGTACAGGGGTGACCTATAATTCACCCCTCCACTTT.